Included here is one T cell receptor (beta chain) sequence, with context. Only a few counts were recorded for this clonotype. Its antigen specificity is not known. No base quality information exists; no much larger clone differs at one position. Ficoll-Paque density gradient centrifugation was the method used to isolate PBMCs. The sample was run on an Illumina NovaSeq 6000. Using 5'RACE with constant-segment primers, TCRalpha and TCRbeta cDNA libraries were constructed, with sample barcodes and unique molecular identifiers added in the process. Trizol reagent was used to extract RNA from every sample. Library amplification was performed in two PCR steps, and a second sample barcode and Illumina TruSeq adapters were introduced in the second step. The libraries were sequenced on an Illumina NovaSeq using 2 x 150 bp paired-end reads. Per the authors' processing: With migec v1.2.7, reads were demultiplexed and then collapsed into UMI-guided consensus sequences. Using mixcr v2.1.11, UMI consensuses were aligned to TRA and TRB V and J templates and then assembled into clonotypes. A clonotype was counted as expanded or contracted only if both edgeR and NoisET called the change significant, with noise models trained on biological replicates. For edgeR calls, the thresholds were a false discovery rate-adjusted p below 0.01 and a log2 fold-change of 1. As an exploratory analysis of dynamics, max-normalized trajectories of the 1000 most abundant clonotypes were examined with PCA combined with hierarchical clustering. Separately sequenced CD4+ and CD8+ repertoires were used to assign the CD4 or CD8 phenotype of responding clones. TCRdb's own reprocessing of the public reads used fastp at Q25 and MiXCR and kept productive beta chains. Identical CDR3 proteins give one entry, which carries the most common genes and DNA. TCRdb, not the original authors, processed these V and J calls. This sample is represented by some 350,000 distinct CDR3 sequences; under 15% of them were singletons. The ten largest clones add up to 20% to 25% of the sample.

Sequences SNHLY (CDR1) and FYNNEI (CDR2) are obtained from the germline V gene. Including cysteine and phenylalanine, the CDR3 has 14 amino acids. The sequence is cut down to CDR3 DNA, 42 bases in frame from base 1. Trimming removed 6 bases from V and 7 bases from J, leaving 18 bases between the germline ends. This specimen belongs to a study of T-cell memory formation after mild COVID-19 (dated by TCRdb to the early 2020s). Study-level background: Most TCR sequence clusters were specific to one of the two donors. In a couple of donors, T-cell clones that expanded and contracted after mild COVID-19 were followed by sequencing TCRalpha and TCRbeta repertoires longitudinally. The cohort was made up of two young adult volunteers, one female and one male, who were previously healthy. Results and caveats for the whole study, not just this receptor: Contracting CD4+ clones were found mainly in CM and EM memory subsets, while CD8+ clones were enriched in EMRA. From day 15 to 85, contracting clones showed balanced CD4/CD8 phenotypes, whereas a second wave of clones that expanded from day 15 to 37 leaned towards CD4+. SARS-CoV-2 specificity of the second-wave clones peaking on day 37 was not confirmed. The detection of some responding clones in pre-infection memory suggests that pre-existing cross-reactive memory T cells joined the SARS-CoV-2 response. Only a couple of mild cases were covered by the study, and larger cohorts that include severe cases with pre-infection samples were considered necessary.

The receptor was derived from a man aged 18-30 years who had mild COVID-19 (a few samples of this study predate the infection). The sample titles of this study are shuffled in the database, so cell type and time point are left out; the donor was told from shared clones. The receptor chain draws on TRBV2 and TRBJ1-1; matching of 5 bases hints at TRBD1 as the D gene. Sequencing was carried out using PBMCs or a T cell subset sorted from them (not recorded which). This receptor has the CDR3 CASRAQTLGDEAFF. In nucleotides, the sequence is TGTGCCAGCAGGGCGCAAACTCTGGGGGATGAAGCTTTCTTT.